The entry below describes one T cell receptor beta chain. Its antigen is unidentified. Construction of TCR beta libraries relied on iRepertoire HTBI primers and on Arm-PCR targeting CDR3 regions. TCRdb re-called the multiplex PCR reads through MiXCR, storing one row per CDR3 protein. The sample consists of 560,000 or so distinct CDR3 sequences, about 16% of them appearing once. The data were taken from a study of regulatory T cells in long-lasting Graves disease. Whole-study results and caveats: There were preferences for TRBV28, TRBJ1-2 and TRBJ2-5 in persistent disease.

Time point: newly diagnosed GD, antithyroid drugs for less than 3 months. PBMC RNA served as the TCR library source. The CDR3 runs to 16 residues. Germline CDR1 and CDR2: KGHSH and LQKENI. The V and J ends lost 0 bases and 2 bases respectively, with 11 bases between them. The data also belong to a second study, concerning T cells in Graves' hyperthyroidism and ophthalmopathy. From that paper: Not enrolled were patients with uncontrolled infection, other autoimmune disease, pregnancy or lactation. Expanded thyroid clonotypes (above 0.001) were mostly also found in blood.

The TCR comes from a man younger than 30 with Graves disease. This chain joins TRBV18 and TRBJ2-1; the D gene is possibly TRBD2 (5 bases). The sample was peripheral blood mononuclear cells (PBMCs), taken at new diagnosis, from a patient treated with antithyroid drugs. The CDR3 spells CASSPPRIGAYNEQFF. The CDR3 DNA follows: TGTGCCAGCTCACCACCGCGGATCGGGGCCTACAATGAGCAGTTCTTC.